A selection of T cell receptor beta chains follows, all from one sample in a study of CD8 T cells in ankylosing spondylitis. Via MiXCR, TCRdb re-called the 5' RACE reads, giving one row per CDR3 protein. The top ten hold approximately 3.5% of the sample, which has approximately 520,000 distinct CDR3 sequences, about 5.7% seen once. Sequencing was done on a sample of blood, either unsorted or a sorted T cell fraction (not recorded which). The receptor source for this set is a male donor with ankylosing spondylitis. The CDR3 runs from the conserved cysteine through the conserved F or W. D genes are given only for firm matches. Only some rows state a clone size, as once, few, many or a class for expanded clones.

v_gene: TRBV7-9; d_gene: NA; j_gene: TRBJ2-3; abundance: many; CDR3nt: TGTGCCAGCAGCTTAAACCTAGCTTGGGGAGATACGCAGTATTTT; CDR3aa: CASSLNLAWGDTQYF
v_gene: TRBV12-3/TRBV12-4; d_gene: TRBD1; j_gene: TRBJ2-6; abundance: NA; CDR3nt: TGTGCCAGCAGTTTCAGATCGGGGACAGGGTTAGGTCTCTCTGGGGCCAACGTCCTGACTTTC; CDR3aa: CASSFRSGTGLGLSGANVLTF
v_gene: TRBV7-9; d_gene: NA; j_gene: TRBJ2-2; abundance: few; CDR3nt: TGTGCCAGCAGCCCCCCCCCCGGGCGCGTGAACACCGGGGAGCTGTTTTTT; CDR3aa: CASSPPPGRVNTGELFF
v_gene: TRBV5-1; d_gene: NA; j_gene: TRBJ2-3; abundance: many; CDR3nt: TGCGCCAGCAGCTTGGAGACAGCCACAGATACGCAGTATTTT; CDR3aa: CASSLETATDTQYF
v_gene: TRBV2; d_gene: NA; j_gene: TRBJ2-1; abundance: NA; CDR3nt: TGTGCCAGCGAACAGACCTCCGGGGCCAATGAGCAGTTCTTC; CDR3aa: CASEQTSGANEQFF
v_gene: TRBV18; d_gene: NA; j_gene: TRBJ1-1; abundance: few; CDR3nt: TGTGCCAGCTCACCAACTATGACAGAGATGAACACTGAAGCTTTCTTT; CDR3aa: CASSPTMTEMNTEAFF
v_gene: TRBV28; d_gene: TRBD2; j_gene: TRBJ2-1; abundance: many; CDR3nt: TGTGCCAGTTTAGGGGCTAGCGGGATCGATGAGCAGTTCTTC; CDR3aa: CASLGASGIDEQFF
v_gene: TRBV20-1; d_gene: TRBD2; j_gene: TRBJ2-3; abundance: many; CDR3nt: TGCAGTGCTAGATATTGGTATATCGGGGGGAACCGCCCAGATACGCAGTATTTT; CDR3aa: CSARYWYIGGNRPDTQYF
v_gene: TRBV20-1; d_gene: TRBD1; j_gene: TRBJ1-5; abundance: many; CDR3nt: TGCAGTGCCCGAAGGGGGCCCCAGCCCCAGCATTTT; CDR3aa: CSARRGPQPQHF
v_gene: TRBV6-5; d_gene: NA; j_gene: TRBJ1-3; abundance: many; CDR3nt: TGTGCCAGCAGTTCGCAGGGAGCCGGAAACACCATATATTTT; CDR3aa: CASSSQGAGNTIYF
v_gene: TRBV12-3/TRBV12-4; d_gene: NA; j_gene: TRBJ1-3; abundance: many; CDR3nt: TGTGCCAGCAGGGCGAGCTCTGGAAACACCATATATTTT; CDR3aa: CASRASSGNTIYF
v_gene: TRBV27; d_gene: NA; j_gene: TRBJ2-7; abundance: many; CDR3nt: TGTGCCAGCAGTTATACAGGGAATAAGGGGCAGTACTTC; CDR3aa: CASSYTGNKGQYF
v_gene: TRBV7-6; d_gene: NA; j_gene: TRBJ1-6; abundance: many; CDR3nt: TGTGCCAGCAGCTTCCGCTCGGATAATTCACCCCTCCACTTT; CDR3aa: CASSFRSDNSPLHF
v_gene: TRBV11-2; d_gene: NA; j_gene: TRBJ2-5; abundance: many; CDR3nt: TGTGCCAGCAGCTTCTTCGGTCTGGAGACCCAGTACTTC; CDR3aa: CASSFFGLETQYF
v_gene: TRBV4-3; d_gene: NA; j_gene: TRBJ2-7; abundance: many; CDR3nt: TGCGCCAGCAGCCAAGATTTGACAGCAACCTACGAGCAGTACTTC; CDR3aa: CASSQDLTATYEQYF
v_gene: TRBV20-1; d_gene: NA; j_gene: TRBJ2-7; abundance: few; CDR3nt: TGCAGTGCTAGGAGGACACAAGCCTACGAGCAGTACTTC; CDR3aa: CSARRTQAYEQYF